The sequence of this T cell receptor beta chain was determined in a study of blood T cell repertoires in COVID-19. Study at large: Samples representing acute and convalescent COVID-19 were sourced from the United States, Italy and Spain. In each case, the material was cDNA or gDNA derived from T cells, B-cell-depleted T cells, or PBMCs.

Per the original methods: For nucleated cells, counts were estimated from reference gene primer amplification. Some clones are missing from TCRdb's copy, which holds only in-frame ones; the method was immunoSEQ multiplex PCR. The V and J calls and the clone size are those of that table, but D and trimming were determined from the DNA. The table has some 160,000 clones, roughly 93% seen once; the top ten hold about 2%. CDR1 LGHDT and CDR2 YNNKEL come from the germline V gene (reference sequence). V was pared by 2 bases and J by 5 bases, with 9 bases of the junction left unmatched. CDR3 size: 16 residues.

This clonotype was obtained from a man between 18 and 35 years old with acute or convalescent COVID-19. The sequencing sample was made of peripheral blood. The rearrangement joins TRBV3-1 (or the pseudogene TRBV3-2) to TRBJ2-1; 7 bases map to TRBD2. In DNA form, the CDR3 reads TGTGCCAGCAGCCAAAGCCCCTTGGGGGGGGACAATGAGCAGTTCTTC. Translated, it gives CASSQSPLGGDNEQFF.